The entry below describes one TCR beta chain. The data were taken from a study of blood T cell repertoires in COVID-19. Study background: Whether acute or convalescent, the COVID-19 samples came from the United States, Italy and Spain.

Generated by immunoSEQ multiplex PCR, the TCRdb table keeps only in-frame clones and is missing some. In the table there are tens of thousands of clones, 80% to 90% of which are singletons. The ends lost 4 bases at V and 5 bases at J; junction bases unmatched: 5. The CDR3 sequence is 15 residues long. CDR1 is SGHRS and CDR2 is YFSETQ in the germline V gene. This clonotype originated in a man between 65 and 80 years old in a cohort sampled during active COVID-19. The gene calls are TRBV5-1 and TRBJ2-1; 11 bases align to TRBD2. The specimen was peripheral blood. CDR3 in DNA: TGCGCCAGCAGCCTACTAGCGGGAGCCGACAATGAGCAGTTCTTC. The encoded protein is CASSLLAGADNEQFF.